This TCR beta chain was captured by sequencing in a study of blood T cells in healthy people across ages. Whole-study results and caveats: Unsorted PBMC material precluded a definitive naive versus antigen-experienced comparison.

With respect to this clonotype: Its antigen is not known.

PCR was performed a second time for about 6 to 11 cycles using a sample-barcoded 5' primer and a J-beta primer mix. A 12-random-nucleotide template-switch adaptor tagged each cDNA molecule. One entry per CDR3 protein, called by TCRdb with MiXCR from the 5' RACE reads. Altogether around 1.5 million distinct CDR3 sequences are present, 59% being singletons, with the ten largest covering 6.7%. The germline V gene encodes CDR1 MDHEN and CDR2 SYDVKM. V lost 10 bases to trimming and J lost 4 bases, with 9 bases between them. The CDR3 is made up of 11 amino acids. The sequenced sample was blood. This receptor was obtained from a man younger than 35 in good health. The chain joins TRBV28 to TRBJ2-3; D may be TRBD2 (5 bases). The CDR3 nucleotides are TGTGCCACCTCCGGGGCAGATACGCAGTATTTT. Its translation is CATSGADTQYF.